The clone carrying this T cell receptor (beta chain) was found many times. The germline V gene has CDR1 SGHAT and CDR2 FQNNGV. V shed 6 bases, J shed 1 base, and the junction held 5 bases outside the gene matches. The CDR3 contains 15 residues. The library tagged individual cDNA molecules with unique molecular identifiers. TCRdb ran MiXCR on the RACE reads and lists one entry per CDR3 protein. Of fewer than 400,000 distinct CDR3 sequences in the sample, approximately 6.3% were seen once. These data come from a study of human T cells and chemical hapten exposure. Turning to the study itself: Weekly administration of diphenylcyclopropenone to the scalp of patients continued throughout the roughly 22-week study. Chiefly female patients presented with alopecia areata, totalis or universalis.

Stated time point: patch test 1, 2 weeks after DPC sensitization. Treatment defined: therapeutic diphenylcyclopropenone sensitization with weekly scalp DPC. Blood was collected ahead of every patch test applied. This TCR came from a woman between 18 and 30 years old with alopecia areata. Some clones in this sample may be carry-over from other donors' samples. Sequenced material: whole blood, taken in connection with sensitization to the hapten diphenylcyclopropenone (DPC). The V gene is TRBV11-2, the J gene TRBJ2-2; TRBD1 matches at 7 bases. CDR3 protein: CASRPGQKNTGELFF. CDR3 coding DNA: TGTGCCAGCAGACCGGGACAGAAGAACACCGGGGAGCTGTTTTTT.